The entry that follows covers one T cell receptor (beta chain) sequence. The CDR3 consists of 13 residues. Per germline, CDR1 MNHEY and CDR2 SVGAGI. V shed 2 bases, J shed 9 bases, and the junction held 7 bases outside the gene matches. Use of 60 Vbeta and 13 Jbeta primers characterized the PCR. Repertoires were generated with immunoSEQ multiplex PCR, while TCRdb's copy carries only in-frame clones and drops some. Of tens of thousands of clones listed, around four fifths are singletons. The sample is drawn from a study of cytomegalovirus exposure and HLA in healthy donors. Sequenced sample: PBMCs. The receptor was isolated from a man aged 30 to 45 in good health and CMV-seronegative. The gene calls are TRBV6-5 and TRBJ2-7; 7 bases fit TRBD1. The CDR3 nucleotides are TGTGCCAGCAGTTACCGAGGACAGGAAGGGCAGTACTTC. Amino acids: CASSYRGQEGQYF.